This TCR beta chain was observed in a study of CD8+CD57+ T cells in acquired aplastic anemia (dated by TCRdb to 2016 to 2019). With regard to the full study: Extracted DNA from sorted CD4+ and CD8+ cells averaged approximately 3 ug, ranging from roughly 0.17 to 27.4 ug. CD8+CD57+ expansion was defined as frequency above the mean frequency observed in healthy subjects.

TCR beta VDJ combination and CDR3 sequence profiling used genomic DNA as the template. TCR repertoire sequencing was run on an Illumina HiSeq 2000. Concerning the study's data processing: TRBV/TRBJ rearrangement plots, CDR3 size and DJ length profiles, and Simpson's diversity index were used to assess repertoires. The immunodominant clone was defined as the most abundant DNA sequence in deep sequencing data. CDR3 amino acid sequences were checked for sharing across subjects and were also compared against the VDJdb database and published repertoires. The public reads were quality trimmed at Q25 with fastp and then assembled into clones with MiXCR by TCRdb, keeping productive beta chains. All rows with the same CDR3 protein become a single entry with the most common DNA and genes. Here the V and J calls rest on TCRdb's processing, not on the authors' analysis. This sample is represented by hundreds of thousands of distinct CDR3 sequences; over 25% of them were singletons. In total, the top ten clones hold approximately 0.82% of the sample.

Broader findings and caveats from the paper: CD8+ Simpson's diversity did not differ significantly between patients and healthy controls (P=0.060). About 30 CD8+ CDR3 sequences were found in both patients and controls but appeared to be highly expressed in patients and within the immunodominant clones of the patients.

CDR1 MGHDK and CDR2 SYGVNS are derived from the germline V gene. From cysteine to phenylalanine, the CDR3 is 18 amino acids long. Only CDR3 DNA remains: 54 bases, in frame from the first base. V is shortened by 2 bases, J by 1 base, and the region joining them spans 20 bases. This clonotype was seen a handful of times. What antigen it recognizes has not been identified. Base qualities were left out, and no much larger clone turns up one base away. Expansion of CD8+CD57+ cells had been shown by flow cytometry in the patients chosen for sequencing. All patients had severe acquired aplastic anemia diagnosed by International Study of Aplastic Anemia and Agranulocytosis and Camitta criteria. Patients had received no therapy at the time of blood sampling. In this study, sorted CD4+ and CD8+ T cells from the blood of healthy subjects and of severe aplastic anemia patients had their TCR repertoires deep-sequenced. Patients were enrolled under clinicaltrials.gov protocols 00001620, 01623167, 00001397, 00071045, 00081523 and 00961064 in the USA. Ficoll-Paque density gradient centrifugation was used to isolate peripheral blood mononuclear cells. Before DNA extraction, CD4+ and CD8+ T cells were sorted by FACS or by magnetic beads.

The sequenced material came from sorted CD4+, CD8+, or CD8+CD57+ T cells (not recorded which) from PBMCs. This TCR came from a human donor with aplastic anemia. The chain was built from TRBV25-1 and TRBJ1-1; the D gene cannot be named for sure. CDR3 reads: CASSERVAGGFSNTEAFF. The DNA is TGTGCCAGCAGTGAAAGGGTAGCGGGAGGGTTTTCGAACACTGAAGCTTTCTTT.